This T cell receptor beta chain was sequenced for a study of blood T cell repertoires in COVID-19. Some clones are missing from TCRdb's copy, which holds only in-frame ones; the method was immunoSEQ multiplex PCR. The table includes a few hundred thousand clones, 85% to 90% detected once. V was pared by 4 bases and J by 7 bases, with 8 bases between. Germline V gives CDR1 MNHEY, CDR2 SVGAGI. The CDR3 totals 12 residues. The sequenced material came from peripheral blood. This clonotype was sampled from a woman in her 50s with active or convalescent COVID-19. V is TRBV6-5 and J is TRBJ2-1; D may be TRBD2 (6 bases). CDR3 sequence reads: CASSLGGNEQFF. The CDR3 DNA follows: TGTGCCAGCAGTTTGGGGGGTAATGAGCAGTTCTTC.